This T cell receptor (beta chain) was recorded in a study of CD8+ T cells in alopecia areata. Study-level findings and limits: Affected scalp, especially in alopecia totalis/universalis, had a higher clonality than normal scalp did. There were also resident alphabeta T cells of normal skin sequenced in scalp samples.

cDNA reverse transcribed from extracted RNA served as the sequencing template. Clones were read by immunoSEQ multiplex PCR, and TCRdb kept only the in-frame ones, dropping some. The sample has approximately 180,000 clones; 60% are singletons. This clone was seen a handful of times. Its antigen is not identified. Treatment meaning: oral pan-JAK inhibitor, 5-10 mg twice daily. The ends were cut back, 2 bases at V and 5 bases at J, with 10 bases in the middle. Germline CDR1 is GTSNPN and CDR2 is SVGIG (reference sequence). The CDR3 is 13 amino acids. Sequencing was performed on CD4+ T cells sorted from blood, taken at week 24, from a patient treated with tofacitinib. V usage is TRBV30 and J usage is TRBJ1-5; D is perhaps TRBD1 (6 bases). This sequence originates from a human donor with alopecia areata. CDR3 sequence: CAWSLEGDQPQHF. The CDR3 DNA is TGTGCCTGGAGTCTCGAGGGGGATCAGCCCCAGCATTTT.